This TCR beta chain comes out of a study of T cells in Graves' hyperthyroidism and ophthalmopathy. On the study more broadly: Peripheral blood samples were taken at initial diagnosis, prior to any treatment.

Study findings and constraints: Clonotypes that were expanded in thyroid above 0.001 mostly appeared in blood too. Separating ophthalmopathy from stable hyperthyroidism was achieved by a 13 V-J model.

The investigators amplified TCR beta CDR3 regions from RNA transcripts. With the HTBI primer set, the TCR CDR3 went through a first round of RT-PCR. TCRdb called the multiplex PCR reads again in MiXCR, with one record for every CDR3 protein. Of about 640,000 distinct CDR3 sequences in the sample, around 21% are singletons; the top ten hold around a third. The V and J ends lost 6 bases and 1 base respectively, with 15 bases between them. This CDR3 has 15 residues. The PBMCs were taken from roughly 10 ml of fresh peripheral blood. This clonotype was counted at least ten times. Its antigen is as yet unknown.

The clonotype was recovered from a man in his thirties or forties with Graves' ophthalmopathy. Sequenced input: blood. The genes are TRBV12-3 or TRBV12-4 and TRBJ1-1; D perhaps matches TRBD1 (6 bases). The CDR3 region is CASSIGGTENTEAFF. DNA for the CDR3: TGTGCCAGCAGCATAGGGGGTACCGAGAACACTGAAGCTTTCTTT.